Below are 14 T cell receptor beta chains sequenced from a single sample in a study of chemoradiotherapy in HPV16-positive cancers (dated by TCRdb to the early 2020s). Receptor libraries were prepared by the immunoSEQ multiplex PCR assay. The immuneACCESS repertoire file appears here via TCRdb, limited to in-frame rearrangements. These files lack a portion of the clones; in checked studies, under half of the deficit traces to unresolved V genes, and the cause of the others is not known. The sample profile shows some 6,100 clones; roughly 73% of them were found once. Approximately 30% of the sample belongs to the ten largest clones. Specimen: tumor tissue, collected from a patient who underwent chemoradiotherapy. The receptors come from a human donor with HPV-associated anogenital cancer.

V usage is TRBV5-6 and J usage is TRBJ2-7; no clear D gene. Between the trimmed V and J ends, which lost 4 bases and 4 bases, there was a span of 15 bases. Germline loops: CDR1 SGHDT, CDR2 YYEEEE. This CDR3 has 14 residues. CDR3 in amino acids: CASSIYAPAYEQYF. The CDR3 DNA reads as TGTGCCAGCAGCATCTATGCCCCCGCGTACGAGCAGTACTTC.

This rearrangement joins TRBV4-2 to TRBJ1-2, with 8 positions matching TRBD1. Germline assignment: CDR1 LGHNA and CDR2 YNFKEQ. This CDR3 is 16 amino acids long. V lost 1 base, J lost 6 bases, and 10 bases stayed unmatched. This chain's CDR3 is CASSQGPSTGADGYTF. The CDR3 DNA reads as TGTGCCAGCAGCCAAGGACCCTCGACAGGGGCGGATGGCTACACCTTC.

The chain uses TRBV6-4 and TRBJ1-3; D is unresolved. The germline V and J ends were trimmed by 2 bases and 0 bases, with 14 bases remaining between them. The CDR3 contains 17 residues. Germline V gives CDR1 MRHNA, CDR2 SNTAGT. The DNA for the CDR3 is TGTGCCAGCAGTGACAGGACTCCTATGAGCTCTGGAAACACCATATATTTT. Protein sequence: CASSDRTPMSSGNTIYF.

The rearrangement uses TRBV7-2 and TRBJ2-3; D is uncertain. CDR3 length: 14 amino acids. V lost 5 bases and J lost 1, with 10 bases in between. Germline values: CDR1 SGHTA, CDR2 FQGNSA. As DNA, the CDR3 is TGTGCCAGCAGCGCCTCGGTGCGCACAGATACGCAGTATTTT. This codes for CASSASVRTDTQYF.

V and J are TRBV27 and TRBJ2-5, with a weak D call TRBD1 (5 bases). The germline V and J ends were trimmed by 5 bases and 5 bases, with 12 bases remaining between them. From germline, CDR1 is MNHEY and CDR2 SMNVEV (reference sequence). The CDR3 has 13 residues. CDR3 in amino acids: CASSQGRWETQYF. CDR3 DNA sequence: TGTGCCAGCAGTCAGGGCAGATGGGAGACCCAGTACTTC.

Remarks on this clone: With a much larger clone just one base away, this may be a read error. The chain is built from TRBV5-1 and TRBJ2-2; D not resolved. CDR1 and CDR2 from the germline V gene are SGHRS and YFSETQ. The CDR3 runs to 13 residues. For the CDR3, the DNA is TGCGTCAGCAGCATCGGGAACACCGGGGAGCTGTTTTTT. It translates to CVSSIGNTGELFF.

V is TRBV9 and J is TRBJ2-2, with unresolved D. The CDR3 spans 13 residues. Germline lookup yields CDR1 SGDLS and CDR2 YYNGEE. The V end was cut by 2 bases, the J end by 6 bases, with 8 bases between. CDR3 loop: CASSVHFAGELFF. Written as DNA, the CDR3 is TGTGCCAGCAGCGTCCATTTCGCCGGGGAGCTGTTTTTT.

V is TRBV27 and J is TRBJ2-5; 14 nucleotides align to TRBD2. V was clipped by 3 bases and J by 7 bases; unmatched bases: 13. Looked up from germline, CDR1 is MNHEY and CDR2 is SMNVEV (reference sequence). The CDR3 extends over 18 amino acids. In nucleotides, the CDR3 is TGTGCCAGCAGTTTCAGGGGGGGACTAGCGGGAGTAACTAGGACCCAGTACTTC. Translating it yields CASSFRGGLAGVTRTQYF.

Comments on this clone: Its ends do not fully match the called genes, so a read error is possible. The V gene is TRBV5-4, the J gene TRBJ2-7; D is unclear. The CDR3 length is 12 residues. Germline V gives CDR1 SGHNT, CDR2 YYREEE (reference sequence). The CDR3 DNA reads as TGTGCCAGCAGCTTGGATCCGGGCTCCGTTCTTTTC. This gives the protein CASSLDPGSVLF.

The rearrangement links TRBV19 to TRBJ1-1; D unclear. Germline V gene sequence: CDR1 LNHDA, CDR2 SQIVND (reference sequence). V lost 3 bases to trimming and J lost 3 bases, with 11 bases between them. The CDR3 runs to 14 residues. The CDR3 loop reads CASSIGAGYTEAFF. The CDR3 DNA reads as TGTGCCAGTAGTATTGGCGCGGGGTACACTGAAGCTTTCTTT.

The chain links TRBV4-1 to TRBJ1-2, with 10 bases aligning to TRBD1. In germline, CDR1 is MGHRA, CDR2 YSYEKL. The CDR3 sequence is 17 residues long. J gave up 8 bases and V 1 base, and 13 bases lay outside the gene matches. The CDR3 DNA follows: TGCGCCAGCAGCCAAGGCCCAACCACGACAGGGGGCGCGGGCTACACCTTC. Translated, it gives CASSQGPTTTGGAGYTF.

V usage is TRBV6-5 and J usage is TRBJ1-2, with 11 bases lining up with TRBD1. After removal of 7 bases from V and 4 bases from J, the junction contained 8 bases not matched to a gene. Germline CDR1 and CDR2: MNHEY and SVGAGI. The CDR3 totals 15 residues. In DNA, the CDR3 is TGTGCCAGCAAACCCGGACAGGGGGCTTTCTATGGCTACACCTTC. Translated: CASKPGQGAFYGYTF.

This chain joins TRBV11-1 and TRBJ2-7, with D uncertain. Trimming removed 1 base from V and 5 bases from J, with 9 bases in between. CDR3 size: 13 residues. Germline values: CDR1 SGHAT, CDR2 FQDESV (reference sequence). The CDR3 sequence: CASSLERYNEQYF. The CDR3, as DNA: TGTGCCAGCAGCTTAGAGAGGTACAACGAGCAGTACTTC.

The gene calls are TRBV28 and TRBJ1-2; TRBD1 might be the D (5 bases). The CDR3 is made up of 15 amino acids. Between the trimmed V and J ends, which lost 2 bases and 6 bases, there was a span of 16 bases. The V gene's germline CDR1 is MDHEN and CDR2 SYDVKM. CDR3 residues: CASSLGSGAFNGYTF. CDR3 bases: TGTGCCAGCAGTTTAGGGTCCGGGGCATTCAATGGCTACACCTTC.